The entry below gives a single TCR beta chain sequence along with its context. The length of the CDR3 is 18 residues. Looked up from germline, CDR1 is KGHSH and CDR2 is LQKENI. V lost 6 bases and J 7 bases, leaving 25 bases between the germline ends. Profiled with immunoSEQ multiplex PCR; TCRdb holds only in-frame clones, not every one. The data contain over 80,000 clones, roughly 80% of them seen just once; the ten biggest clones take up roughly 4.2%. The sample comes from a study of blood T cell repertoires in COVID-19. Looking at the study overall: The cDNA or gDNA used as material had been derived from T cells, B-cell-depleted T cells, or PBMCs.

Sequencing was performed on peripheral blood. This TCR was sampled from a woman aged 45-59 years with acute or convalescent COVID-19. The chain employs TRBV18 and TRBJ1-6; D uncertain. CDR3 bases: TGTGCCAGCTCCCTATTAGGACCGGGATTGGAAAAGAATTCACCCCTCCACTTT. It translates to CASSLLGPGLEKNSPLHF.